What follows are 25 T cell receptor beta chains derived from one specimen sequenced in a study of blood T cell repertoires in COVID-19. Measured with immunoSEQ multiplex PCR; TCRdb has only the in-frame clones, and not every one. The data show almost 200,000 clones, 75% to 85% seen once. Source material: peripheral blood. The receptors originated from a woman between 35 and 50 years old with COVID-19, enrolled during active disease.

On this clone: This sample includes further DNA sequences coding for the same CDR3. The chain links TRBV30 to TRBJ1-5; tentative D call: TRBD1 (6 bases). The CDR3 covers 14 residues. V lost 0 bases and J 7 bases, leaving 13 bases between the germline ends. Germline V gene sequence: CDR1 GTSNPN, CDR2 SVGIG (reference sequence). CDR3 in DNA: TGTGCCTGGAGTGTACAGGGAGGGGGGCAGCCCCAGCATTTT. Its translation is CAWSVQGGGQPQHF. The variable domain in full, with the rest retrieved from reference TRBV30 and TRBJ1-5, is SQTIHQWPATLVQPVGSPLSLECTVEGTSNPNLYWYRQAAGRGLQLLFYSVGIGQISSEVPQNLSASRPQDRQFILSSKKLLLSDSGFYLCAWSVQGGGQPQHFGDGTRLSIL.

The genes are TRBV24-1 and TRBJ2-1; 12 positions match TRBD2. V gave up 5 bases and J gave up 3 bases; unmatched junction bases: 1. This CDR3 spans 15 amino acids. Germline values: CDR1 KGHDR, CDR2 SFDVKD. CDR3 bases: TGTGCCACCAGTGGGACTAGCGGGAACTACAATGAGCAGTTCTTC. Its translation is CATSGTSGNYNEQFF.

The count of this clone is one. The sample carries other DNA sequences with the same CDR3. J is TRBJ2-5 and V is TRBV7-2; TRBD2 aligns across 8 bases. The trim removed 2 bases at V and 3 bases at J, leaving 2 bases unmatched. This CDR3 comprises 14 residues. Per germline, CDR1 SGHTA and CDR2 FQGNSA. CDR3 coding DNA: TGTGCCAGCAGCTTAAATAGCGGGGAAGAGACCCAGTACTTC. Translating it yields CASSLNSGEETQYF.

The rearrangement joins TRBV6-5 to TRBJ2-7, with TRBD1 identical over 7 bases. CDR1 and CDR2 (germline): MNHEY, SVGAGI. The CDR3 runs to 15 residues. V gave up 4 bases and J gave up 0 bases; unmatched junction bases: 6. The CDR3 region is CASSSPTGSSYEQYF. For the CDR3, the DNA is TGTGCCAGCAGTTCCCCGACAGGGAGCTCCTACGAGCAGTACTTC.

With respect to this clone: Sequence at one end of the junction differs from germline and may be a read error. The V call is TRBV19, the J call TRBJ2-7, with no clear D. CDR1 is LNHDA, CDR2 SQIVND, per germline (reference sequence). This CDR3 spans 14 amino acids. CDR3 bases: TGTGCCAGTACTATAACAGCCTCCACCTACGAGCAGTACTTC. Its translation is CASTITASTYEQYF.

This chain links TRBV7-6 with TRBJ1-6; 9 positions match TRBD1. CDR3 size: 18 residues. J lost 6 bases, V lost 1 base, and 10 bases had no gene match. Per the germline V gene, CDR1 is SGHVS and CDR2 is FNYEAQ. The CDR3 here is CASSLGPSGTGFNSPLHF. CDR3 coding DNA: TGTGCCAGCAGCTTAGGGCCCTCGGGGACAGGGTTTAATTCACCCCTCCACTTT.

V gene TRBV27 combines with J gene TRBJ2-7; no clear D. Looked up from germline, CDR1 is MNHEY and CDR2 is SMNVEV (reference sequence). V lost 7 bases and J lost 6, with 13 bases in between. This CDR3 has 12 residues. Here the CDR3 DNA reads TGTGCCAGCACCTCATCAGGCCCCGAGCAGTACTTC. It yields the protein CASTSSGPEQYF.

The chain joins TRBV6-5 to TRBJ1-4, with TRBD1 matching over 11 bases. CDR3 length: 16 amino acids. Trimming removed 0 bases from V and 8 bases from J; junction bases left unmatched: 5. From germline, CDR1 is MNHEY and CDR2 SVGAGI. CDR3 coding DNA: TGTGCCAGCAGTTACTCGGGGACAGGGGGTGGGGAAAAACTGTTTTTT. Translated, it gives CASSYSGTGGGEKLFF.

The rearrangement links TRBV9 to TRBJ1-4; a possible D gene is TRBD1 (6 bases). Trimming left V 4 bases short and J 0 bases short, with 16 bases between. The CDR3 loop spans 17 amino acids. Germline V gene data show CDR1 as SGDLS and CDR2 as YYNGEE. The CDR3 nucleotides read TGTGCCAGCAGCCCGTTGACAGGAGCTGCAACTAATGAAAAACTGTTTTTT. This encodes CASSPLTGAATNEKLFF.

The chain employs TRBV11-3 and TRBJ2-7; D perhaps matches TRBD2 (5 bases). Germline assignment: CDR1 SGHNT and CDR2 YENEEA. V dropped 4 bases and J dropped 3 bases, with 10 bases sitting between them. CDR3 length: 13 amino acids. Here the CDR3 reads CASSYGRDYEQYF. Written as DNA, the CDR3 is TGTGCCAGCAGCTACGGACGGGACTACGAGCAGTACTTC.

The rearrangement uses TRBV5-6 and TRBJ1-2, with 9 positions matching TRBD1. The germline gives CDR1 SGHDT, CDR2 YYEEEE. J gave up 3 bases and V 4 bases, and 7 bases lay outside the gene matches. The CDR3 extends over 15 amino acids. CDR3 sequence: CASSPRTGVDYGYTF. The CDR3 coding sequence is TGTGCCAGCAGCCCTCGGACAGGGGTTGACTATGGCTACACCTTC.

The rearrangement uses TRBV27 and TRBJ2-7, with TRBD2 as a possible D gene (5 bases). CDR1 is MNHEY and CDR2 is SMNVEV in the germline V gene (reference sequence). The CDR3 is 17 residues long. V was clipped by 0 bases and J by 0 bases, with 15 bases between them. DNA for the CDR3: TGTGCCAGCAGTTTATCGAGGGCAATTTTTAGCTCCTACGAGCAGTACTTC. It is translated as CASSLSRAIFSSYEQYF.

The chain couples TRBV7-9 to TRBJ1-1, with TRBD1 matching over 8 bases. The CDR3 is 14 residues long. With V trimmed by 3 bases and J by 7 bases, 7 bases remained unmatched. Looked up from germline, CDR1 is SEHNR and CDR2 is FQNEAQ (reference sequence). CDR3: CASSFQGAFREAFF. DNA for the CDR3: TGTGCCAGCAGCTTCCAGGGGGCGTTCCGTGAAGCTTTCTTT.

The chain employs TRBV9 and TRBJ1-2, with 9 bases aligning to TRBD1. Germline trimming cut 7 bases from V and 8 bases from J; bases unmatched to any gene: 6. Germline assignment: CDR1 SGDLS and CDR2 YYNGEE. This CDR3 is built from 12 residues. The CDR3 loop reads CASSGTGYGYTF. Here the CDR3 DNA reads TGTGCCAGCTCCGGGACAGGGTACGGCTACACCTTC.

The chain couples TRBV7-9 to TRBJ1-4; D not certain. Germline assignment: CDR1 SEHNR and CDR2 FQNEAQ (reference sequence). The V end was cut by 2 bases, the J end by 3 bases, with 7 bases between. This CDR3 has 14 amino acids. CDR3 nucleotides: TGTGCCAGCAGCTTATCATCGGCTAATGAAAAACTGTTTTTT. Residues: CASSLSSANEKLFF.

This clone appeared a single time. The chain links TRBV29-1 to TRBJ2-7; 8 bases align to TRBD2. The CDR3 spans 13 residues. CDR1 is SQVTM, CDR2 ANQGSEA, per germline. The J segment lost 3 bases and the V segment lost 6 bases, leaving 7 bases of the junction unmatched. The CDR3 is CSVAGAGGYEQYF. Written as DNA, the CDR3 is TGCAGCGTGGCCGGGGCGGGGGGCTACGAGCAGTACTTC.

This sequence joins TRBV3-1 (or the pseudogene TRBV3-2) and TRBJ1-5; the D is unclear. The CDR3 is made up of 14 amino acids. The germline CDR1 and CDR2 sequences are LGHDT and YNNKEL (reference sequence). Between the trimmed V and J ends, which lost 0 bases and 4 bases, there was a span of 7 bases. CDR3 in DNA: TGTGCCAGCAGCCAAGAACAGATGAATCAGCCCCAGCATTTT. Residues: CASSQEQMNQPQHF.

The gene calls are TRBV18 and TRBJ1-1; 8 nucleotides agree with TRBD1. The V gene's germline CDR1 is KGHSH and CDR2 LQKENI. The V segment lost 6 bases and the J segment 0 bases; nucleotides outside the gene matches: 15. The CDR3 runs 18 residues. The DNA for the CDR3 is TGTGCCAGCTCCGTATCGACAGGGGCGAGAACGATGAACACTGAAGCTTTCTTT. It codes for CASSVSTGARTMNTEAFF.

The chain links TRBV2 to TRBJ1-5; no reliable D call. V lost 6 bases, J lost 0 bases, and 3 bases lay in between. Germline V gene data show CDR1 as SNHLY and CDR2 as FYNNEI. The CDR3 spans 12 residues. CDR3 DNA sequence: TGTGCCAGCAGCCTTAGCAATCAGCCCCAGCATTTT. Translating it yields CASSLSNQPQHF.

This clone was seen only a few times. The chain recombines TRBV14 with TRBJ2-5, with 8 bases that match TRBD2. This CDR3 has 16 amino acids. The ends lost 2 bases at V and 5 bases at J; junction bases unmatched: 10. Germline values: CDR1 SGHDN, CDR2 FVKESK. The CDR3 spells CASSQPRGGRGETQYF. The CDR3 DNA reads TGTGCCAGCAGCCAACCCCGGGGGGGCCGGGGGGAGACCCAGTACTTC.

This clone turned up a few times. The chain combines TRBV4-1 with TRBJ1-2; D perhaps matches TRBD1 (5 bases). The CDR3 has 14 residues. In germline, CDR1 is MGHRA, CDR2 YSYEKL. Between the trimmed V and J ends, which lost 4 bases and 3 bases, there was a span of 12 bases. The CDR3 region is CASSPQGSDYGYTF. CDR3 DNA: TGCGCCAGCAGCCCGCAGGGTTCGGACTATGGCTACACCTTC.

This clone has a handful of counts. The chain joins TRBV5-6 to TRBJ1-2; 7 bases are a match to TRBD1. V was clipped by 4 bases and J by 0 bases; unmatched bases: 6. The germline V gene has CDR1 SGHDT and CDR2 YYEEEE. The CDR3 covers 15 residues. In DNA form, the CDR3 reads TGTGCCAGCAGCGGACTGGGACAGACTAACTATGGCTACACCTTC. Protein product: CASSGLGQTNYGYTF.

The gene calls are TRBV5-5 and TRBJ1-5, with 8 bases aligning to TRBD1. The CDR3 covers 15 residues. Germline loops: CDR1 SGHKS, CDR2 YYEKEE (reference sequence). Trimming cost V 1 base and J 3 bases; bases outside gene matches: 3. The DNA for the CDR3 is TGTGCCAGCAGCTTGAGACAGGGGAACAATCAGCCCCAGCATTTT. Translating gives CASSLRQGNNQPQHF.

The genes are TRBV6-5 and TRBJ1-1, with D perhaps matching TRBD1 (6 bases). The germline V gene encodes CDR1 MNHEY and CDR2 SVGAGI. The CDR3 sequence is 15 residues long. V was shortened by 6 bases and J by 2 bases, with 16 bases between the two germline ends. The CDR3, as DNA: TGTGCCAGCAGGTCTGGGGAGGGGGGAAACACTGAAGCTTTCTTT. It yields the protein CASRSGEGGNTEAFF.

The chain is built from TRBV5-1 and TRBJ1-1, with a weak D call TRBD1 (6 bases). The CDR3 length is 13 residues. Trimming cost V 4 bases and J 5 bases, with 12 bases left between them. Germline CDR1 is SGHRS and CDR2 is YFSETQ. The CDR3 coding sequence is TGCGCCAGCAGCCAACACGACAGGACTGAAGCTTTCTTT. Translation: CASSQHDRTEAFF.